Listed below are T cell receptor beta chains from one sample, sequenced in a study of shared clonotypes between healthy human individuals. Assay: immunoSEQ multiplex PCR; the TCRdb copy retains only in-frame clones and omits some. The sample has a few hundred thousand clones, 60% to 70% seen once. The material sequenced was memory CD4+ T cells sorted from blood. These receptors all stem from a man aged 25 to 40 in good health. CDR3s leave out the opening cysteine and the closing phenylalanine or tryptophan. D genes are given only for firm matches.

j_call,cdr3_length,v_call,d_call,cdr3_aa
TRBJ2-7,12,TRBV5-8,-,ASSLEFRAYEQY
TRBJ2-7,9,TRBV2,-,ASSYGYEQY
TRBJ1-3,13,TRBV19,-,ASGWRTSSGNTIY
TRBJ2-2,13,TRBV28,TRBD2,ASSLAGVGPGELF
TRBJ1-1,10,TRBV27,-,ARNRENTEAF
TRBJ1-2,13,TRBV29-1,-,SVDIYRAANYGYT
TRBJ2-7,13,TRBV25-1,-,ASSDAKKNPYEQY
TRBJ1-2,14,TRBV14,-,ASSQGWGIPNYGYT
TRBJ1-1,13,TRBV9,TRBD1,ASSPRQGRNTEAF
TRBJ2-3,12,TRBV5-1,-,ASSRDRGFDTQY
TRBJ1-5,12,TRBV19,-,ASRNFGGGQPQH
TRBJ1-2,10,TRBV2,-,ASTGSDYGYT
TRBJ2-7,14,TRBV28,TRBD2,ASSPGLAGELSEQY
TRBJ1-5,15,TRBV10-3,TRBD1,AISDRDRGQGNQPQH
TRBJ2-5,16,TRBV11-2,TRBD2,ASSLDGGLAGALETQY
TRBJ2-1,12,TRBV11-3,TRBD2,ASSKGLAGNEQF
TRBJ2-1,11,TRBV2,-,ASSAPDGGEQF
TRBJ2-1,13,TRBV5-1,-,ASSSGTPTLNEQF
TRBJ1-4,13,TRBV9,TRBD1,ASSSPTGSNEKLF
TRBJ2-3,13,TRBV11-3,TRBD1,ASSRDRVSTDTQY
TRBJ2-7,11,TRBV10-2,-,ASSERVGREQY
TRBJ2-3,15,TRBV9,TRBD2,ASSALRSGGIPDTQY
TRBJ2-1,10,TRBV6-5,-,ASSYGNNEQF
TRBJ2-7,13,TRBV2,TRBD2,ASRALEAGRREQY
TRBJ1-2,11,TRBV28,-,ASSETTAYGYT
TRBJ2-1,12,TRBV5-1,-,ASSLAVSNNEQF
TRBJ1-5,12,TRBV30,-,AWMPQGPGQPQH
TRBJ1-5,11,TRBV9,-,ASSVGGHQPQH
TRBJ2-1,13,TRBV5-5,-,ASSSPVLSYNEQF
TRBJ1-1,11,TRBV7-2,TRBD1,ASSLQGDTEAF
TRBJ2-1,13,TRBV6-1,TRBD2,ASTFSGRAVNEQF
TRBJ2-3,13,TRBV5-4,-,ASSLEAGSTDTQY
TRBJ1-5,13,TRBV6-6,-,ASRRFGQGNQPQH
TRBJ2-7,13,TRBV19,TRBD1,ASSRQGSASYEQY
TRBJ2-3,17,TRBV5-1,TRBD2,ASSLALAGGSTGTDTQY
TRBJ1-1,13,TRBV5-1,-,ASSPSGRVGTEAF
TRBJ2-4,14,TRBV2,-,ASSAMSMLAKNIQY
TRBJ2-3,10,TRBV2,-,ASSEVTSMQY
TRBJ2-1,12,TRBV10-1,TRBD2,ASSGGSGLNEQF
TRBJ1-2,13,TRBV2,-,ASSDQGSVGYGYT
TRBJ2-7,12,TRBV5-1,TRBD1,ASSLADRGGSAY
TRBJ2-7,11,TRBV29-1,-,SVGAGSTYEQY
TRBJ2-1,16,TRBV10-2,TRBD2,ASRGTSGSVWSYGEQF